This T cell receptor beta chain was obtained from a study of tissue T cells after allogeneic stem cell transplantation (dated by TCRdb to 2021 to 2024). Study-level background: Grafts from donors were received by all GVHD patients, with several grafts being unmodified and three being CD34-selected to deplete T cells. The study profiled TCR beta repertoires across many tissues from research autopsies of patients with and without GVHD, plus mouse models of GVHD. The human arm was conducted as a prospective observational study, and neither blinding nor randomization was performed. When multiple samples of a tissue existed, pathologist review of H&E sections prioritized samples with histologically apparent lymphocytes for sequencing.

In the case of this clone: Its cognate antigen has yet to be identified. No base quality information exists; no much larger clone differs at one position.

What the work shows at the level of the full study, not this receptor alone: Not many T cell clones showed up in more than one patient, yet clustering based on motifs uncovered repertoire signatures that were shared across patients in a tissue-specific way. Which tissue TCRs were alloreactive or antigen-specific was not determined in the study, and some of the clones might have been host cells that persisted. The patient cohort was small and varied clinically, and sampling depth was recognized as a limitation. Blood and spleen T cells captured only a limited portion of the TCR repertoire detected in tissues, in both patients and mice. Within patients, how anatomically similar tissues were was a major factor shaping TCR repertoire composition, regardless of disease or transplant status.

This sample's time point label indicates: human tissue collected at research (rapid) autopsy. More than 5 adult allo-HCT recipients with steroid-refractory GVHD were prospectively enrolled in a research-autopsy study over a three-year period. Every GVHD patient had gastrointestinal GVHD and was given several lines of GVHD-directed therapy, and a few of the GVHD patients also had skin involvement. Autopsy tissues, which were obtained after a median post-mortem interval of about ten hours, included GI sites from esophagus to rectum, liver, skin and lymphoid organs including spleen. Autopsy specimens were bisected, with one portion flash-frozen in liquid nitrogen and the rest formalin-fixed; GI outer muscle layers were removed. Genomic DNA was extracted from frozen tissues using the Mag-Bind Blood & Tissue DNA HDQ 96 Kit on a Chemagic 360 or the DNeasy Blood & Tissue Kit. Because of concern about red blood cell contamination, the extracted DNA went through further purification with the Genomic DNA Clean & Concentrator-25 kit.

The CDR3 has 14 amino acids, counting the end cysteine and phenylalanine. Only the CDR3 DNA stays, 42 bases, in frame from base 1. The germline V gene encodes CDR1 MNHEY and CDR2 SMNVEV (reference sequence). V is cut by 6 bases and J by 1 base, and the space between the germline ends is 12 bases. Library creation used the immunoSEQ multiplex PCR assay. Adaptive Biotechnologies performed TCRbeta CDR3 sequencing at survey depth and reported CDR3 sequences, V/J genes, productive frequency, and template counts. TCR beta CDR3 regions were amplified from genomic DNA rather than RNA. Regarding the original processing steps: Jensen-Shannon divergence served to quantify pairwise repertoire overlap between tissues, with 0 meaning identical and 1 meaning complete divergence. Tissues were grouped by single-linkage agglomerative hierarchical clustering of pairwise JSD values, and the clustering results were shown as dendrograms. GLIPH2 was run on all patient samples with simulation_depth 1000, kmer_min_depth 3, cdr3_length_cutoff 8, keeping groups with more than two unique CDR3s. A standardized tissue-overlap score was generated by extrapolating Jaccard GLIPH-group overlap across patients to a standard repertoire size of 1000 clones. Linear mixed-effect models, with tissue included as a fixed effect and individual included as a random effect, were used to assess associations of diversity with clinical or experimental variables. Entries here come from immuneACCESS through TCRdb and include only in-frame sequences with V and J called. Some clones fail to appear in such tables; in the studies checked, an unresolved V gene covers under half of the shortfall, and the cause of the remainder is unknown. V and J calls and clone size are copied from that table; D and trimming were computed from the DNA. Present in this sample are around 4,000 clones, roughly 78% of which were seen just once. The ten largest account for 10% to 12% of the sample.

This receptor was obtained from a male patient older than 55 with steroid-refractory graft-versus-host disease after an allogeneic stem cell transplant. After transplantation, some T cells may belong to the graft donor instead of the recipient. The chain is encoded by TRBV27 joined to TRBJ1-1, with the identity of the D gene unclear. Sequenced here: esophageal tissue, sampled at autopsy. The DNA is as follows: TGTGCCAGCAGCGTCACCTTGGGGAACACTGAAGCTTTCTTT. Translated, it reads CASSVTLGNTEAFF.